These 29 T cell receptor beta chains were all obtained from the same sample, sequenced in a study of T cells in women clearing cervical HPV infection. Measured with immunoSEQ multiplex PCR; TCRdb has only the in-frame clones, and not every one. This table lists 9,000 to 15,000 clones. Input material: blood buffy coat. Receptors were obtained from a woman between 18 and 75 years old with a cervical HPV16 infection that either progressed to CIN3+ or cleared (not recorded which).

Note on this clone: The sequenced fragment ends 3 residues before the CDR3 boundary, so the rest is inferred from the germline J gene. The rearrangement joins TRBV6-2 or TRBV6-3 to TRBJ1-2; TRBD1 aligns across 9 bases. Trimming removed 7 bases from V and 7 bases from J; junction bases left unmatched: 4. Germline V CDR1 and CDR2: MNHEY, SVGEGT. This CDR3 is 12 amino acids long. The CDR3 spells CASTGDRVGYTF. The CDR3 bases that were read are TGTGCCAGCACCGGGGACAGGGTTGGC.

Turning to this clone: The sequenced fragment ends 3 residues before the CDR3 boundary, so the rest is inferred from the germline J gene. The chain combines TRBV13 with TRBJ2-5, with 12 nucleotides matching TRBD2. Germline V gene lookup returns CDR1 PRHDT and CDR2 FYEKMQ (reference sequence). The CDR3 consists of 17 residues. The J segment lost 1 base and the V segment lost 5 bases, leaving 8 bases of the junction unmatched. The chain's CDR3 is CASSPPTSGGSQETQYF. Partial CDR3 DNA: TGTGCCAGCAGCCCCCCAACTAGCGGGGGGTCCCAAGAGACC.

A remark on this clone: The CDR3 end lies 3 residues beyond the end of the read and is filled in from the germline J gene. V is TRBV19 and J is TRBJ2-7; 8 bases line up with TRBD2. This CDR3 is built from 14 residues. The V gene's germline CDR1 is LNHDA and CDR2 SQIVND (reference sequence). V gave up 3 bases and J gave up 4 bases; unmatched junction bases: 5. CDR3 DNA, as far as it was read: TGTGCCAGTAGTATCCAGCGGGGGAATTACGAG. This encodes CASSIQRGNYE. In full, the CDR3 reads CASSIQRGNYEQYF.

As regards this clone: The read terminates 3 residues before the CDR3 end, so the remaining end is supplied by the germline J gene. V gene TRBV27 combines with J gene TRBJ2-3; tentatively, D is TRBD2 (5 bases). Germline V CDR1 and CDR2: MNHEY, SMNVEV (reference sequence). The CDR3 spans 15 residues. Trimming cost V 2 bases and J 3 bases, with 12 bases left between them. CDR3 DNA (partial): TGTGCCAGCAGTTTACTAGCCTCGATAACAGATACG. Translating gives CASSLLASITDT. The CDR3, in full, reads CASSLLASITDTQYF.

As for this clone: The read halts 3 residues ahead of the CDR3 end, with the missing end drawn from the germline J gene. V and J are TRBV11-1 and TRBJ1-1; D is uncertain. CDR3 length: 14 amino acids. V lost 4 bases and J 1 base, leaving 10 bases between the germline ends. Germline V gene data show CDR1 as SGHAT and CDR2 as FQDESV (reference sequence). The covered CDR3 bases are TGTGCCAGCAGCTCCCAGACATCGAACACTGAA. Protein sequence: CASSSQTSNTE. The complete CDR3 protein is CASSSQTSNTEAFF. The full variable domain, its missing parts supplied by reference TRBV11-1 and TRBJ1-1, is EAEVAQSPRYKITEKSQAVAFWCDPISGHATLYWYRQILGQGPELLVQFQDESVVDDSQLPKDRFSAERLKGVDSTLKIQPAELGDSAMYLCASSSQTSNTEAFFGQGTRLTVV.

CDR3 amino acids: CASSWTPGKTGELFF. Partial CDR3 DNA: TGTGCCAGCAGCTGGACACCCGGAAAGACCGGGGAG. The chain is built from TRBV11-2 and TRBJ2-2; tentatively, D is TRBD1 (5 bases). Read sequence stops 3 residues before the CDR3 end, and the germline J gene provides the missing end. The V gene lost 4 bases and the J gene lost 5 bases, with 14 bases spanning the gap. CDR3 size: 15 residues. Germline CDR1 and CDR2: SGHAT and FQNNGV. Full variable domain (rest looked up from reference TRBV11-2 and TRBJ2-2): EAGVAQSPRYKIIEKRQSVAFWCNPISGHATLYWYQQILGQGPKLLIQFQNNGVVDDSQLPKDRFSAERLKGVDSTLKIQPAKLEDSAVYLCASSWTPGKTGELFFGEGSRLTVL.

Concerning this clone itself: The read halts 3 residues ahead of the CDR3 end, with the missing end drawn from the germline J gene. V is TRBV12-3 or TRBV12-4 and J is TRBJ1-2, with 7 positions matching TRBD1. The J segment lost 7 bases and the V segment lost 6 bases, leaving 8 bases of the junction unmatched. This CDR3 is 13 amino acids long. The CDR3 protein is CASSDRVQGGYTF. The sequenced CDR3 bases are TGTGCCAGCAGCGACAGGGTACAAGGTGGC.

The CDR3 sequence: CASSVVPDRESGYTF. The sequenced CDR3 bases are TGCGCCAGCAGTGTGGTTCCGGACAGGGAGAGTGGC. The gene calls are TRBV10-2 and TRBJ1-2; 8 bases line up with TRBD1. The read is 3 residues too short to cover the CDR3 end, so that end is filled in from the germline J gene. This CDR3 has 15 residues. From germline, CDR1 is WSHSY and CDR2 SAAADI. J gave up 7 bases and V 4 bases, and 11 bases lay outside the gene matches.

Comment on this clone: Read sequence stops 3 residues before the CDR3 end, and the germline J gene provides the missing end. This sequence joins TRBV5-5 and TRBJ1-2; D gene unclear. The CDR3 is 15 amino acids. Germline V lookup: CDR1 SGHKS, CDR2 YYEKEE (reference sequence). This chain's CDR3 is CASSFRLAWVNDYTF. Incomplete CDR3 DNA: TGTGCCAGCAGCTTCAGGCTAGCGTGGGTAAATGAC.

As to this clone: The read falls 3 residues short of the CDR3 end, and the missing part is taken from the germline J gene. This chain joins TRBV19 and TRBJ2-1, with 7 bases matching TRBD1. Germline V gives CDR1 LNHDA, CDR2 SQIVND (reference sequence). The J segment lost 5 bases and the V segment lost 6 bases, leaving 10 bases of the junction unmatched. The CDR3 loop spans 15 amino acids. The CDR3 loop is CASRTTGTENNEQFF. CDR3 DNA (partial): TGTGCCAGTAGAACAACCGGGACAGAAAACAATGAG.

Note on this clone: The CDR3 end falls 3 residues outside the read, so it is completed with the germline J gene. This chain uses TRBV20-1 with TRBJ1-6, with a tentative D call TRBD1 (6 bases). This CDR3 contains 13 residues. Germline V gives CDR1 DFQATT, CDR2 SNEGSKA (reference sequence). The V and J ends lost 2 bases and 8 bases respectively, with 10 bases between them. The covered CDR3 bases are TGCAGTGCTAGACAGGGGATTGATTCACCC. Translation gives CSARQGIDSP. The whole CDR3 sequence is CSARQGIDSPLHF.

CDR3 loop: CSASIQANTEAFF. Partial CDR3 DNA: TGCAGTGCAAGTATCCAGGCTAACACTGAA. This chain joins TRBV20-1 and TRBJ1-1; D gene unclear. The CDR3 extends 3 residues past the end of the read, so its final part is completed from the germline J gene. V was cut by 6 bases and J by 2 bases, with 13 bases left in between. Germline V gives CDR1 DFQATT, CDR2 SNEGSKA (reference sequence). This CDR3 comprises 13 residues.

A word on this clone: The read finishes 3 residues shy of the CDR3 end, and the germline J gene is used to complete it. This sample also contains other DNA sequences that code for the same CDR3. The rearrangement uses TRBV20-1 and TRBJ2-3; maybe TRBD2 (6 bases). CDR3 length: 15 residues. V lost 0 bases to trimming and J lost 2 bases, with 12 bases between them. CDR1 is DFQATT and CDR2 is SNEGSKA in the germline V gene (reference sequence). The CDR3 bases that were read are TGCAGTGCTAGAGATGCGGGGCTCCTCACAGATACG. Its protein product is CSARDAGLLTDT. The full-length CDR3 reads as CSARDAGLLTDTQYF.

Remarks on this clone: The CDR3 is cut off 3 residues early in the read; its end comes from the germline J gene. Different DNA sequences within this sample yield the same CDR3. The genes are TRBV5-1 and TRBJ2-5; maybe TRBD2 (6 bases). Per germline, CDR1 SGHRS and CDR2 YFSETQ. V dropped 4 bases and J dropped 5 bases, with 21 bases sitting between them. The CDR3 is made up of 16 amino acids. CDR3 region: CASSPLGSGGGETQYF. The DNA read from the CDR3 is TGCGCCAGCAGCCCCTTGGGGTCCGGGGGTGGCGAGACC.

As concerns this clone: The read comes to an end 3 residues before the CDR3 does, leaving the germline J gene to fill in the end. The chain recombines TRBV18 with TRBJ2-3; TRBD2 matches at 10 bases. Losses at the gene ends were 3 bases for V and 4 bases for J; bases not matched to a gene: 7. The CDR3 is 16 amino acids. Germline V gene lookup returns CDR1 KGHSH and CDR2 LQKENI. The covered CDR3 bases are TGTGCCAGCTCACCCCTGGTAGCGGGGGGCCCAGATACG. Translating it yields CASSPLVAGGPDT. The whole CDR3 reads CASSPLVAGGPDTQYF. Filled out from reference TRBV18 and TRBJ2-3, the complete variable domain reads NAGVMQNPRHLVRRRGQEARLRCSPMKGHSHVYWYRQLPEEGLKFMVYLQKENIIDESGMPKERFSAEFPKEGPSILRIQQVVRGDSAAYFCASSPLVAGGPDTQYFGPGTRLTVL.

For this clone: Sequencing ends 3 residues short of the CDR3 end; the germline J gene provides the rest. V is TRBV5-1 and J is TRBJ2-2; D is unclear. CDR3 size: 12 residues. Trimming took off 4 bases at V and 6 bases at J, with 7 bases between the two ends. Per the germline V gene, CDR1 is SGHRS and CDR2 is YFSETQ. The sequenced CDR3 bases are TGCGCCAGCAGCACGGGTTCCGGGGAG. It yields the protein CASSTGSGE. The CDR3 as a whole reads CASSTGSGELFF.

As to this clone: The missing CDR3 end, 3 residues past where the read stops, is filled in from the germline J gene. V gene TRBV10-3 combines with J gene TRBJ2-3; 9 nucleotides align to TRBD2. CDR1 and CDR2 (germline): ENHRY, SYGVKD. V was clipped by 7 bases and J by 2 bases; unmatched bases: 7. This CDR3 region has 15 residues. The CDR3 here is CAINPAGGITDTQYF. The covered CDR3 bases are TGTGCCATCAACCCAGCGGGGGGTATCACAGATACG.

In the case of this clone: Read coverage stops 3 residues before the CDR3 terminus; the germline J gene supplies the remainder. The chain links TRBV12-3 or TRBV12-4 to TRBJ2-1; 9 bases fit TRBD2. CDR3 size: 14 residues. V shed 6 bases, J shed 7 bases, and the junction held 7 bases outside the gene matches. Incomplete CDR3 DNA: TGTGCCAGCAGGCGGGGGGGCGAAGGGAATGAG. Residues: CASRRGGEGNE. The whole CDR3 sequence reads CASRRGGEGNEQFF.

Frequency places this clone as medium-sized. Read data end 3 residues before the CDR3 end; the end is taken from the germline J gene. This chain joins TRBV6-1 and TRBJ2-3, with 8 nucleotides matching TRBD2. The germline V gene encodes CDR1 MNHNS and CDR2 SASEGT. This CDR3 is 16 amino acids long. Trimming removed 4 bases from V and 5 bases from J; junction bases left unmatched: 11. This chain's CDR3 is CASSGSGGNMIDTQYF. Partial CDR3 DNA: TGTGCCAGCAGTGGGAGCGGGGGAAATATGATAGATACG.

To note about this clone: The read terminates 3 residues ahead of where the CDR3 ends, so the germline J gene completes it. The chain employs TRBV7-2 and TRBJ1-2; 8 bases are shared with TRBD1. V lost 4 bases to trimming and J lost 5 bases; unmatched junction nucleotides: 6. The CDR3 totals 14 residues. Germline CDR1 is SGHTA and CDR2 is FQGNSA. The DNA read from the CDR3 is TGTGCCAGCAGCTCAATGCAGGGGGCATATGGC. Translation gives CASSSMQGAYG. The complete CDR3 sequence is CASSSMQGAYGYTF.

With regard to this clone: The read stops 3 residues short of the end of the CDR3; the missing end is completed from the germline J gene. This chain joins TRBV3-1 (or the pseudogene TRBV3-2) and TRBJ1-2; a weak D match, TRBD1 (5 bases). Germline V gives CDR1 LGHDT, CDR2 YNNKEL (reference sequence). The CDR3 contains 14 residues. V was cut by 4 bases and J by 5 bases, with 14 bases left in between. The part of the CDR3 DNA that was read is TGTGCCAGCAGCCCCACGGGGGTTGTATATGGC. Translating it yields CASSPTGVVYG. The entire CDR3 is CASSPTGVVYGYTF.

Of note for this clone: Read data end 3 residues before the CDR3 end; the end is taken from the germline J gene. The gene calls are TRBV7-6 and TRBJ1-2, with 9 bases aligning to TRBD1. V shed 5 bases, J shed 6 bases, and the junction held 4 bases outside the gene matches. CDR1 SGHVS and CDR2 FNYEAQ come from the germline V gene. The CDR3 totals 13 residues. CDR3 sequence reads: CASSQRQGDGYTF. CDR3 DNA, as far as it was read: TGTGCCAGCAGCCAGAGACAGGGGGATGGC. The full variable domain, with the rest looked up from reference TRBV7-6 and TRBJ1-2, is GAGVSQSPRYKVTKRGQDVALRCDPISGHVSLYWYRQALGQGPEFLTYFNYEAQQDKSGLPNDRFSAERPEGSISTLTIQRTEQRDSAMYRCASSQRQGDGYTFGSGTRLTVV.

For this clone: The sequence runs out 3 residues before the end of the CDR3; the remainder is reconstructed from the germline J gene. V usage is TRBV5-6 and J usage is TRBJ2-1; 10 nucleotides align to TRBD2. The ends lost 1 base at V and 5 bases at J; junction bases unmatched: 3. The V gene's germline CDR1 is SGHDT and CDR2 YYEEEE. The CDR3 runs 15 residues. The part of the CDR3 DNA that was read is TGTGCCAGCAGCTTGTACAGCGGGGGGGACAATGAG. Its protein is CASSLYSGGDNE. The complete CDR3 protein is CASSLYSGGDNEQFF.

On this clone itself: The read is 3 residues too short to cover the CDR3 end, so that end is filled in from the germline J gene. The chain is built from TRBV13 and TRBJ2-7; 10 nucleotides agree with TRBD1. This CDR3 comprises 15 residues. The germline V gene has CDR1 PRHDT and CDR2 FYEKMQ (reference sequence). With V trimmed by 4 bases and J by 5 bases, 8 bases remained unmatched. CDR3 residues: CASSWPGQGLHEQYF. The DNA read from the CDR3 is TGTGCCAGCAGCTGGCCGGGACAGGGGCTCCACGAG.

To note about this clone: The read ends 3 residues early relative to the CDR3; the germline J gene fills the gap. The chain links TRBV5-1 to TRBJ2-1; the D is unclear. The CDR3 is 13 amino acids. CDR1 and CDR2 (germline): SGHRS, YFSETQ. Trimming removed 0 bases from V and 4 bases from J, with 5 bases in between. The CDR3 DNA, read in part, is TGCGCCAGCAGCTTGGACGGGTACAATGAG. It specifies CASSLDGYNE. The full CDR3 protein is CASSLDGYNEQFF. The full variable domain, with the rest looked up from reference TRBV5-1 and TRBJ2-1, is KAGVTQTPRYLIKTRGQQVTLSCSPISGHRSVSWYQQTPGQGLQFLFEYFSETQRNKGNFPGRFSGRQFSNSRSEMNVSTLELGDSALYLCASSLDGYNEQFFGPGTRLTVL.

Concerning this clone: The CDR3 end lies 3 residues beyond the end of the read and is filled in from the germline J gene. V gene TRBV19 combines with J gene TRBJ1-2, with 10 nucleotides matching TRBD1. V lost 10 bases to trimming and J lost 6 bases; unmatched junction nucleotides: 5. This CDR3 is built from 12 residues. In germline, CDR1 is LNHDA, CDR2 SQIVND (reference sequence). The part of the CDR3 DNA that was read is TGTGCCACCCGGACAGGGGGAGATGGC. As protein: CATRTGGDG. The full CDR3 protein is CATRTGGDGYTF.

Note on this clone: Read data end 3 residues before the CDR3 end; the end is taken from the germline J gene. The V call is TRBV9, the J call TRBJ1-1, with D possibly TRBD1 on 5 matching bases. The germline V and J ends were trimmed by 3 bases and 3 bases, with 15 bases remaining between them. The CDR3 is made up of 15 amino acids. Germline assignment: CDR1 SGDLS and CDR2 YYNGEE. The DNA read from the CDR3 is TGTGCCAGCAGCGGGTCCGGTCAGGGTGACACTGAA. It specifies CASSGSGQGDTE. Given in full, the CDR3 is CASSGSGQGDTEAFF.

A note on this clone: The CDR3 end is not reached by the read, which stops 3 residues before it; the germline J gene fills it in. The chain carries TRBV5-1 and TRBJ2-3; D perhaps matches TRBD1 (6 bases). The CDR3 consists of 15 residues. Germline values: CDR1 SGHRS, CDR2 YFSETQ. The sequenced CDR3 bases are TGCGCCAGCAGCTTGGATGGGGGCGGCAATCAGCCG. Amino acid sequence: CASSLDGGGNQP. The CDR3 as a whole reads CASSLDGGGNQPQYF. The full variable domain, rest sourced from reference TRBV5-1 and TRBJ2-3, is KAGVTQTPRYLIKTRGQQVTLSCSPISGHRSVSWYQQTPGQGLQFLFEYFSETQRNKGNFPGRFSGRQFSNSRSEMNVSTLELGDSALYLCASSLDGGGNQPQYFGPGTRLTVL.

A word on this clone: An end of the junction differs from the germline gene, which may be a read error. The CDR3 end lies 3 residues beyond the end of the read and is filled in from the germline J gene. The chain has TRBV29-1 and TRBJ1-1; 7 bases align to TRBD1. Germline loops: CDR1 SQVTM, CDR2 ANQGSEA. The CDR3 loop spans 12 amino acids. CDR3 DNA, as far as it was read: TGCAGCGCTCAGACAGGGAGCACTGGA. This encodes CSAQTGSTG. The complete CDR3 protein is CSAQTGSTGAFF.